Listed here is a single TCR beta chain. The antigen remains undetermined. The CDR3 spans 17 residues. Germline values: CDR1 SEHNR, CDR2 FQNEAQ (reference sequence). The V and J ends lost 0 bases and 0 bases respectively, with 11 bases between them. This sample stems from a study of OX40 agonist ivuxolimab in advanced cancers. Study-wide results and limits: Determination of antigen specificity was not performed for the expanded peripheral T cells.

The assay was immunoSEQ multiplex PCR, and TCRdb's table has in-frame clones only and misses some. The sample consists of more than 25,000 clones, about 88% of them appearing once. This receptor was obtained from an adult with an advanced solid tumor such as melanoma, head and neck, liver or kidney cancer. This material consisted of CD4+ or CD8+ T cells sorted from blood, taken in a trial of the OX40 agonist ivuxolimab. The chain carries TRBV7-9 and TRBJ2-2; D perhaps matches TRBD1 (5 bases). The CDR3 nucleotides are TGTGCCAGCAGCTTAGCCGTGGGGCCCGCGAACACCGGGGAGCTGTTTTTT. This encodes CASSLAVGPANTGELFF.